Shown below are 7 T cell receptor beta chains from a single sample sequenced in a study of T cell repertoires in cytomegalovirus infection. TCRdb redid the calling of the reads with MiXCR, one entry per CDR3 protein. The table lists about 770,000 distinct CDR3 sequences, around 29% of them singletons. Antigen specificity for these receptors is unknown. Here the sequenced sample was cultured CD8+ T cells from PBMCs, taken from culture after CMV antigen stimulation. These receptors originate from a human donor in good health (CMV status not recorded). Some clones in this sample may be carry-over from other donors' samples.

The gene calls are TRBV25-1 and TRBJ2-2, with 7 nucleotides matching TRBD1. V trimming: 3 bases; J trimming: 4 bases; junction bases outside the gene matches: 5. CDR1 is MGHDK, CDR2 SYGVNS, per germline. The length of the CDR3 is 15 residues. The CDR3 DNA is TGTGCCAGCAGTGATTGGGACAGCCGCACCGGGGAGCTGTTTTTT. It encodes CASSDWDSRTGELFF.

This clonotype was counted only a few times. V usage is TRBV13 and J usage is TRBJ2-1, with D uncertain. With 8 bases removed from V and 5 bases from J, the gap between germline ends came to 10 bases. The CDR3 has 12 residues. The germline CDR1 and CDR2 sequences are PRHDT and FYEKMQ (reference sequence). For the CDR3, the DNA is TGTGCCAGCGAAGAAAGAGACAATGAGCAGTTCTTC. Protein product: CASEERDNEQFF.

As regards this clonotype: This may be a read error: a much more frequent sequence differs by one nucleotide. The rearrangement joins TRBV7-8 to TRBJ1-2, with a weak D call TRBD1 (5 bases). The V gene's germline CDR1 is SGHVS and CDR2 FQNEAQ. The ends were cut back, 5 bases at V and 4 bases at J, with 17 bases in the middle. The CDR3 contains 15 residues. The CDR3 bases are TGTGCCAGCAGCGGGGCGACAGAGGGCATCTATGGCTACACCTTC. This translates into CASSGATEGIYGYTF.

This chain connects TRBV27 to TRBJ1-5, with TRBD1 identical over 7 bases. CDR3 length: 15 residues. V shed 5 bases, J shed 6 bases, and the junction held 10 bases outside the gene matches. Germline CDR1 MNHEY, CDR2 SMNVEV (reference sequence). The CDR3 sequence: CASSPGQRVGQPQHF. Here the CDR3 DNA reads TGTGCCAGCAGTCCGGGACAGCGGGTGGGTCAGCCCCAGCATTTT.

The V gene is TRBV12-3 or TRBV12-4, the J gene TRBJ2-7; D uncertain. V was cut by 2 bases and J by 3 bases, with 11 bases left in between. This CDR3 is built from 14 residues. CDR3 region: CASSLSQPGYEQYF. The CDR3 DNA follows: TGTGCCAGCAGTTTATCGCAGCCGGGCTACGAGCAGTACTTC.

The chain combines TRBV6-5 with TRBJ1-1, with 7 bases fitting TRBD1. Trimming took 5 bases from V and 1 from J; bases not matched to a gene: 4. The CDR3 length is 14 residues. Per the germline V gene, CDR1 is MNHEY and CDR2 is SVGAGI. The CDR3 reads CASSNRGENTEAFF. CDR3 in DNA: TGTGCCAGCAGTAACAGGGGTGAGAACACTGAAGCTTTCTTT.

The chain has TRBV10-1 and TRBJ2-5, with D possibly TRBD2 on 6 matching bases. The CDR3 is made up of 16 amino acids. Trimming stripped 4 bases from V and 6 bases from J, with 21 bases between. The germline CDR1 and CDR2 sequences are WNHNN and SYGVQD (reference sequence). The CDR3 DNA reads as TGCGCCAGCAGTGCTTATAGGCTGGACGGGGGAAAGACCCAGTACTTC. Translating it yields CASSAYRLDGGKTQYF.